The source of this T cell receptor beta chain is a study of cytomegalovirus exposure and HLA in healthy donors (dated by TCRdb to about 2017). For the wider study: The 550 to 750 repertoires of the first cohort and the 95 to 150 validation repertoires were produced on the same platform, according to a later analysis. The aim of the study was to test whether cataloging public T cell receptors could identify signatures of past pathogen exposure. A separate validation cohort of some 130 different subjects was used in addition to the roughly 720-subject first cohort. To predict cytomegalovirus infection status, the study brought together high-throughput TCR immunosequencing, statistical association of individual TCRs with disease status, and machine learning. General study outcomes and caveats: According to the authors, the approach could potentially be generalized to other disease states and immunological phenotypes. Most TCR sequences were seen in very few donors, while some public TCRs were found in many individuals. A later analysis lacked HLA typing for the validation cohort, so it scored co-occurrence in that cohort across all 110 or so repertoires. In the study, around 150 TCR beta chains were listed as associated with cytomegalovirus. Of the cluster scores, 90% to 95% were above 0 in a later analysis, which found that TCRs clustered in the first cohort also tended to co-occur in the 95 to 150 validation repertoires. In vitro tests confirmed that a few of the cytomegalovirus-associated TCR beta chains recognize cytomegalovirus antigens. Cytomegalovirus status was reported to be diagnosed by the classifier with high specificity and sensitivity in both the original and validation cohorts.

The sample holds a few counts of this clone. Its cognate antigen has yet to be identified. Qualities for individual bases were not recorded, and no much larger clone is one base off. Library preparation was by the immunoSEQ multiplex PCR assay. Processing in the source paper ran as follows. A statistical classification framework was developed to diagnose cytomegalovirus status using the catalog of TCR beta chain sequences. The source is immuneACCESS, and TCRdb retained only in-frame sequences with V and J called. Part of the clones is not carried over; for the studies checked, unresolved V genes explain less than half of this, and the remainder is unexplained. V, J and clone size derive from that table, while D and trimming were established from the DNA sequence. The sample profile shows 150,000 to 200,000 clones; roughly 80% of them were found once. In total, the top ten clones hold about 2.1% of the sample.

The donors belonged to the validation cohort of approximately 130 subjects, which was separate from the 666-subject first cohort. The TCR originated in a man aged 25-45 years in good health and CMV-seropositive. The sequencing input was PBMCs.

The bases read TGTGCCAGCAGACCCGGACAGGGCTTCTACGAGCAGTACTTC. It is translated as CASRPGQGFYEQYF. The chain is assembled from TRBV2 and TRBJ2-7; 8 bases in between match TRBD1. For CDR1 and CDR2, the germline V gene lists SNHLY and FYNNEI. V and J are trimmed by 6 bases and 3 bases, and the gene matches miss 7 bases of the junction. Measured from the cysteine to the phenylalanine, the CDR3 is 14 residues long. Left in the record is the CDR3 DNA by itself, 42 bases read in frame from the first base.